This T cell receptor beta chain was retrieved from a study of blood T cells in healthy people across ages. Broader study findings: TCR beta diversity per million T cells fell roughly linearly with age.

The germline V and J ends were trimmed by 8 bases and 3 bases, with 16 bases remaining between them. The CDR3 is made up of 14 amino acids. Germline CDR1 and CDR2: KGHSH and LQKENI. Each donor was a healthy Caucasian individual from Russia, aged about 6 to 90. Collection of approximately 9.3 milliliters of peripheral blood was performed for each donor. Every sample yielded at least 7 million isolated PBMCs. With respect to this clonotype: Its cognate antigen is unknown.

The second PCR ran about 6 to 12 cycles with a sample-barcoded 5' primer and J-beta primers. TCRdb analysed the 5' RACE reads with MiXCR anew, one entry per CDR3 protein. Of hundreds of thousands of distinct CDR3 sequences listed, around three fifths were seen once; the top ten hold roughly 25%. The chain links TRBV18 to TRBJ2-5; possibly TRBD2 for D (5 bases). The sequenced sample consisted of blood. This clonotype originated in a middle-aged man in good health. The CDR3 loop is CASSPRGAEETQYF. CDR3 nucleotide sequence: TGTGCCAGCAGTCCTCGTGGAGCGGAAGAGACCCAGTACTTC. The full variable domain, with the rest looked up from reference TRBV18 and TRBJ2-5, is NAGVMQNPRHLVRRRGQEARLRCSPMKGHSHVYWYRQLPEEGLKFMVYLQKENIIDESGMPKERFSAEFPKEGPSILRIQQVVRGDSAAYFCASSPRGAEETQYFGPGTRLLVL.